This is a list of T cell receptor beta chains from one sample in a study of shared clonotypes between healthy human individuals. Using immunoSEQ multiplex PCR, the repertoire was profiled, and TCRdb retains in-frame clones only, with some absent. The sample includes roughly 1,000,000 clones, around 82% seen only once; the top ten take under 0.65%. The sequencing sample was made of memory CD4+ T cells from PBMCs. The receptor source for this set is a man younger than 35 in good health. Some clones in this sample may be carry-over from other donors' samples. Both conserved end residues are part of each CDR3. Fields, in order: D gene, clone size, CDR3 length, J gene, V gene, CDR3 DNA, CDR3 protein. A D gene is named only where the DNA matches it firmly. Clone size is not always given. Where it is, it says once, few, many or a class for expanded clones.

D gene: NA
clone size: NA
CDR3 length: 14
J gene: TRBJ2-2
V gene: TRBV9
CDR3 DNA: TGTGCCAGCACCGCGGGATCGAGAACCGGGGAGCTGTTTTTT
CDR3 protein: CASTAGSRTGELFF

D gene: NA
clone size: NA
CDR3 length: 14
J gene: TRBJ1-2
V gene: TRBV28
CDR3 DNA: TGTGCCAGCAGTTTGGGGCAGGATCATCGGGGCTACACCTTC
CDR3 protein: CASSLGQDHRGYTF

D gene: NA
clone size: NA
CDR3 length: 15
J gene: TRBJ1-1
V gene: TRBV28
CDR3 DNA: TGTGCCAGCAGTTCCCAAAGACCGGAGAACACTGAAGCTTTCTTT
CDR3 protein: CASSSQRPENTEAFF

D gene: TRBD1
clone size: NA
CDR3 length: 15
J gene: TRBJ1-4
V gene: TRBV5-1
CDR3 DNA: TGCGCCAGCAGCACTCGACCAGGGGGCTGGGAAAAACTGTTTTTT
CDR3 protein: CASSTRPGGWEKLFF

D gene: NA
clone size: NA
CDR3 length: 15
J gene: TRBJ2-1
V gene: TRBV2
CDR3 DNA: TGTGCCAGCAGGCCTCCGGGACTGTCGTACAATGAGCAGTTCTTC
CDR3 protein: CASRPPGLSYNEQFF

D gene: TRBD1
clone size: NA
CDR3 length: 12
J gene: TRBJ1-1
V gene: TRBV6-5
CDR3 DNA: TGTGCCAGCAGCTTGGGACAGGGGCGGGCTTTCTTT
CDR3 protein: CASSLGQGRAFF

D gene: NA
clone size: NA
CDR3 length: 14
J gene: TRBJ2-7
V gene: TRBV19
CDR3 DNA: TGTGCCAGTAGTATAGATCGGGGAGGCTACGAGCAGTACTTC
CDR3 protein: CASSIDRGGYEQYF

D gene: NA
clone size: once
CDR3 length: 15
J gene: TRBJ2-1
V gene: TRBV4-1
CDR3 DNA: TGCGCCAGCAGCCAAAGCTCCCTAGGGCCCAATGAGCAGTTCTTC
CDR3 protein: CASSQSSLGPNEQFF

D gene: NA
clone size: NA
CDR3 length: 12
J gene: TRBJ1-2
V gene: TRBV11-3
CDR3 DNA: TGTGCCAGCAGCTTAGATCAAGGGGGATTAACCTTC
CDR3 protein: CASSLDQGGLTF

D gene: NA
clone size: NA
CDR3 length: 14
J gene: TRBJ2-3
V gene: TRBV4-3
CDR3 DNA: TGCGCCAGCAGCCCCCGTTTAGGGGTCGGTACGCAGTATTTT
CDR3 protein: CASSPRLGVGTQYF

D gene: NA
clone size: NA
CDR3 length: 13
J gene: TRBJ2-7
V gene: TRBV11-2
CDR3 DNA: TGTGCCAGCAGCTCCCTCTTGGGTTACGAGCAGTACTTC
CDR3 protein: CASSSLLGYEQYF

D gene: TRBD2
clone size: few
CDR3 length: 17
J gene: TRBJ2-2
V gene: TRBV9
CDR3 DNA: TGTGCCAGCAGCTCAAGGGGGACTAGCGGGAACACCGGGGAGCTGTTTTTT
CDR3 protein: CASSSRGTSGNTGELFF

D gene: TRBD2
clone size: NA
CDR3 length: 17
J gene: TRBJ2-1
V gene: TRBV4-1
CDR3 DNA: TGCGCCAGCAGCCATTTAATAGCGGGGGATCCGTACAATGAGCAGTTCTTC
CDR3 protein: CASSHLIAGDPYNEQFF

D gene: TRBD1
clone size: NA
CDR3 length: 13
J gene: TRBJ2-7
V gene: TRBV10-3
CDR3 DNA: TGTGCCATCACGACAGGGGGGAACTACGAGCAGTACTTC
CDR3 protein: CAITTGGNYEQYF

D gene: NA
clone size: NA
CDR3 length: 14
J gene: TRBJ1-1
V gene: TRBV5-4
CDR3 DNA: TGTGCCAGCAGCTTTCGCGGGCCCGGCACTGAAGCTTTCTTT
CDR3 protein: CASSFRGPGTEAFF

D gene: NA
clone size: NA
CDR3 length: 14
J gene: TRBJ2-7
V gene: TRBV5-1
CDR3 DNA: TGCGCCAGCAGCTCCCAGGGACCCCCCTACGAGCAGTACTTC
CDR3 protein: CASSSQGPPYEQYF

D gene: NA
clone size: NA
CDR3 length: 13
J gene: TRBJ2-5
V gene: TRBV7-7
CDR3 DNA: TGTGCCAGCAGCCCGCGGGTCCAAGAGACCCAGTACTTC
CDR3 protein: CASSPRVQETQYF

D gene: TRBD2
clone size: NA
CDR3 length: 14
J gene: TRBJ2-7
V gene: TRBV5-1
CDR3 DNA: TGCGCCAGCAGCAGGAGCGGGGGGACCTACGAGCAGTACTTC
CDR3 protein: CASSRSGGTYEQYF

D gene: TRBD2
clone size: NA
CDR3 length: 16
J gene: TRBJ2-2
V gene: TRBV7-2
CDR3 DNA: TGTGCCAGCAGCTCCTGGGGTAGCGGGAGAGGAGGGGAGCTGTTTTTT
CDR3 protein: CASSSWGSGRGGELFF

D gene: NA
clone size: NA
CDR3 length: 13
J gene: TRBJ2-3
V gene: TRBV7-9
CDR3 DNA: TGTGCCAGCAGCTTAGCGGGGGGAGATACGCAGTATTTT
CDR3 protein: CASSLAGGDTQYF

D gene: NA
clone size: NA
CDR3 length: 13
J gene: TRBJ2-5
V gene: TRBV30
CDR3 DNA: TGTGCCTGGAGTAGGGTGGGGCAAGAGACCCAGTACTTC
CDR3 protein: CAWSRVGQETQYF

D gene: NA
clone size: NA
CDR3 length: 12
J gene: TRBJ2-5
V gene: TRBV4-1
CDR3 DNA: TGCGCCAGCAGCCACCTCATCCAGACCCAGTACTTC
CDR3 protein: CASSHLIQTQYF

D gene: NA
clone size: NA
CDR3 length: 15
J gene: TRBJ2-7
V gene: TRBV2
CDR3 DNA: TGTGCCAGCAGTGTAGGGGACGTAAGCTCCTACGAGCAGTACTTC
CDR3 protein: CASSVGDVSSYEQYF

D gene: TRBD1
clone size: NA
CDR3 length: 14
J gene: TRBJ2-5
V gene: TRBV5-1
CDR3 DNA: TGCGCCAGCAGCTTACAGGGGTACCAAGAGACCCAGTACTTC
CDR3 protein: CASSLQGYQETQYF

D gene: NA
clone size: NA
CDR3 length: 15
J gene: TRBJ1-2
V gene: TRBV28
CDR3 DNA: TGTGCCAGCAGTTCACCCGGGGGGGGAGGCTATGGCTACACCTTC
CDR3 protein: CASSSPGGGGYGYTF

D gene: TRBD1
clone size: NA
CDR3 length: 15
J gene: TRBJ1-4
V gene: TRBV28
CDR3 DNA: TGTGCCAGCAGTTTAATGGGACAGGGGGGTGGAAAACTGTTTTTT
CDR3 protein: CASSLMGQGGGKLFF

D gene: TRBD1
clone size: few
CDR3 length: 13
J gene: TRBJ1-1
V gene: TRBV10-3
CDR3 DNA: TGTGCCATCAGTCCAGGGGGTTCGTCTGAAGCTTTCTTT
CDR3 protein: CAISPGGSSEAFF

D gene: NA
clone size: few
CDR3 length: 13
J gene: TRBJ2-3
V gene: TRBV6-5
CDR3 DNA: TGTGCCAGCAGTCCAGGGCCTGGAGATACGCAGTATTTT
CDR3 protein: CASSPGPGDTQYF

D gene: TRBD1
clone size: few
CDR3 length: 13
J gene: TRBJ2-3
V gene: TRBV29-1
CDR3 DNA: TGCAGCGGGGACAGGGGAGGCACAGATACGCAGTATTTT
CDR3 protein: CSGDRGGTDTQYF

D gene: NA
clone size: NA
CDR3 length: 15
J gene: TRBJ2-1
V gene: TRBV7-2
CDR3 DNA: TGTGCCAGCGGCCAAAGGGCGGGACCGGTCAATGAGCAGTTCTTC
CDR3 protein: CASGQRAGPVNEQFF

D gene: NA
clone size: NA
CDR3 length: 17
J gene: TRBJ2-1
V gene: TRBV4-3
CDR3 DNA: TGCGCCAGCAGCCAAGATAGTGGAGGGAGGCCCTACAATGAGCAGTTCTTC
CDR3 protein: CASSQDSGGRPYNEQFF

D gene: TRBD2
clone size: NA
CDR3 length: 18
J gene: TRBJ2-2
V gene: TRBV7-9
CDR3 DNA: TGTGCCAGCAGCTTCGATGGACTAGCGGGGCGGGGCACCGGGGAGCTGTTTTTT
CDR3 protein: CASSFDGLAGRGTGELFF

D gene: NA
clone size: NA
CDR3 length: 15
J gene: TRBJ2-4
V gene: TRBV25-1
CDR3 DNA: TGTGCCAGCAGTGAATCAGGACAGATCAAAAACATTCAGTACTTC
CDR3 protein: CASSESGQIKNIQYF

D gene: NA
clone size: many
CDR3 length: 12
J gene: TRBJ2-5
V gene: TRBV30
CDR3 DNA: TGTGCCTGGAGGGCGGGGTCGGAGACCCAGTACTTC
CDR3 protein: CAWRAGSETQYF

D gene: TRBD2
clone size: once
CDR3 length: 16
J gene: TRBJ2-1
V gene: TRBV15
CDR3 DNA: TGTGCCACCAGCAGAGATCGCCTAGCGGGAGGTAATGAGCAGTTCTTC
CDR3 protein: CATSRDRLAGGNEQFF

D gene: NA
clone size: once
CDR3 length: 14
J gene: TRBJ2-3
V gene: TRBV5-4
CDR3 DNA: TGTGCCAGCAGCTTCGGCTCGGGGACAGATACGCAGTATTTT
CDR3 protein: CASSFGSGTDTQYF

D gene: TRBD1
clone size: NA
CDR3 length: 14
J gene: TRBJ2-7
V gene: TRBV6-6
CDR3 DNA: TGTGCCAGCAGTCCTAGACAGGGTCCCTACGAGCAGTACTTC
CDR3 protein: CASSPRQGPYEQYF

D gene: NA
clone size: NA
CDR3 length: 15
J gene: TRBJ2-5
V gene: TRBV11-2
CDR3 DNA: TGTGCCAGCAGCTTTGGGGGAATGGGGCAAGAGACCCAGTACTTC
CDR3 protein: CASSFGGMGQETQYF

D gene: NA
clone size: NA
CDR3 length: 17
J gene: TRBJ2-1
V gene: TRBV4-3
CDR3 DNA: TGCGCCAGCAGCCAACCCACCTACGGGAGAGTATGGAATGAGCAGTTCTTC
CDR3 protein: CASSQPTYGRVWNEQFF

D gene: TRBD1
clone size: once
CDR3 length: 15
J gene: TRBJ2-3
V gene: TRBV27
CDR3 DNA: TGTGCCAGCAGTTTAGGGACAGGGAGGTCAGATACGCAGTATTTT
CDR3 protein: CASSLGTGRSDTQYF

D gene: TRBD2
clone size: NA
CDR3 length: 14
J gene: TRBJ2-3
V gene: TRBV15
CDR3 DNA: TGTGCCACCAGCAGAGTTTTAGCGGGAGACGCTAATCAGTTT
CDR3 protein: CATSRVLAGDANQF

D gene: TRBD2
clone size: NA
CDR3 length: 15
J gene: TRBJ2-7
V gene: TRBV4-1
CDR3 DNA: TGCGCCAGCAGCCAAGTTGGCCTAGCGGGACGGGAGCAGTACTTC
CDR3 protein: CASSQVGLAGREQYF

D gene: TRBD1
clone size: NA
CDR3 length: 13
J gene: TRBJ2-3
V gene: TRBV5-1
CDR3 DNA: TGCGCCAGCGTCGGACAGGTACCCGATACGCAGTATTTT
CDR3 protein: CASVGQVPDTQYF

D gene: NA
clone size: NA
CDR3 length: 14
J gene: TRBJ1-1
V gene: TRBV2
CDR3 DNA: TGTGCCAGCAGGGAGGAAGTAACCGCACCTGAAGCTTTCTTT
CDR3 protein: CASREEVTAPEAFF

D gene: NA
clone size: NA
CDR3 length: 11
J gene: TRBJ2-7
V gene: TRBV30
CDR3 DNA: TGTGCCTGGAGTGGACCCTATGAGCAGTACTTC
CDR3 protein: CAWSGPYEQYF

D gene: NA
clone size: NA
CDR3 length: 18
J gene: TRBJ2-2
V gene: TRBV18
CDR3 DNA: TGTGCCAGCTCACCACTAACTGGGAATTTAGGAAACACCGGGGAGCTGTTTTTT
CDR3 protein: CASSPLTGNLGNTGELFF

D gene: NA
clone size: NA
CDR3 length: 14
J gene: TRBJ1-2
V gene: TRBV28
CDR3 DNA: TGTGCCAGCAGTTTAACCGGGGTCAACTATGGCTACACCTTC
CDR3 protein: CASSLTGVNYGYTF

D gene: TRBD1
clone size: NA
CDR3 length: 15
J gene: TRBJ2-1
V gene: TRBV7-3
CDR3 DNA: TGTGCCAGCAGCCCTCAGGGGGCTTCCTACAATGAGCAGTTCTTC
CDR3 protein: CASSPQGASYNEQFF

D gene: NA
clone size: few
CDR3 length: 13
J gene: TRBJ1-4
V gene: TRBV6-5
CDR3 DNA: TGTGCCAGCAGAGGACCTTCGACGGGAAAACTGTTTTTT
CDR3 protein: CASRGPSTGKLFF

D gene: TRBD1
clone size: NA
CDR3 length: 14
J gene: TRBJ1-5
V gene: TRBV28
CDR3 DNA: TGTGCCAGCACCCAGGGGGGGCTGGATCAGCCCCAGCATTTT
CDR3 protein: CASTQGGLDQPQHF

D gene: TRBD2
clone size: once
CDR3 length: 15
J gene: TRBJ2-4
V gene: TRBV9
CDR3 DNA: TGTGCCAGCAGCGTGACTAGCGGGAGGGAAAACATTCAGTACTTC
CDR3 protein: CASSVTSGRENIQYF

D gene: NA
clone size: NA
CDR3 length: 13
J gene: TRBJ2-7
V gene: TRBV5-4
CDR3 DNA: TGTGCCAGCAGCTTTCCAGGGATCTACGAGCAGTACTTC
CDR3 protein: CASSFPGIYEQYF

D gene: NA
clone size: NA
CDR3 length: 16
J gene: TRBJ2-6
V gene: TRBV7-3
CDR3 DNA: TGTGCCAGCAGCTTAGGCCTTAGCTCTGGGGCCAACGTCCTGACTTTC
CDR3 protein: CASSLGLSSGANVLTF

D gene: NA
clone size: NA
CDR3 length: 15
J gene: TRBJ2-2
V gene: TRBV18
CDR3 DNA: TGTGCCAGCTCACCACCAGGAGATTTAACCGGGGAGCTGTTTTTT
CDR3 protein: CASSPPGDLTGELFF

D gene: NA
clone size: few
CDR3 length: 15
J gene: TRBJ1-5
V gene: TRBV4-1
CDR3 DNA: TGCGCCAGCAGCAACAGGGAGGGGAGCAATCAGCCCCAGCATTTT
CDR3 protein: CASSNREGSNQPQHF

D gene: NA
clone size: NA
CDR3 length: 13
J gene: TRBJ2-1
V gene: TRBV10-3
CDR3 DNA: TGTGCCGCCGCTTTGCAGGGGGGCAATGAGCAGTTCTTC
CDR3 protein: CAAALQGGNEQFF

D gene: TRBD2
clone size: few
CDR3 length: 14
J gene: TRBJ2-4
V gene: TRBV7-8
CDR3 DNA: TGTGCCAGCAGCTTAGATAATTCGGGAGGGCCCCGGTACTTC
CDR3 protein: CASSLDNSGGPRYF

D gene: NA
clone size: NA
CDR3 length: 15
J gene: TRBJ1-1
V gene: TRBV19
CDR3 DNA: TGTGCCAGTAGTATCGGGCAGGGGAGGGACACTGAAGCTTTCTTT
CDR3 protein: CASSIGQGRDTEAFF

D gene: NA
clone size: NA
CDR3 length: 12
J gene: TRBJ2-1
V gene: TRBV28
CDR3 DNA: TGTGCCAGCAGTCTCGACTTCGGCGAGCAGTTCTTC
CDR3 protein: CASSLDFGEQFF